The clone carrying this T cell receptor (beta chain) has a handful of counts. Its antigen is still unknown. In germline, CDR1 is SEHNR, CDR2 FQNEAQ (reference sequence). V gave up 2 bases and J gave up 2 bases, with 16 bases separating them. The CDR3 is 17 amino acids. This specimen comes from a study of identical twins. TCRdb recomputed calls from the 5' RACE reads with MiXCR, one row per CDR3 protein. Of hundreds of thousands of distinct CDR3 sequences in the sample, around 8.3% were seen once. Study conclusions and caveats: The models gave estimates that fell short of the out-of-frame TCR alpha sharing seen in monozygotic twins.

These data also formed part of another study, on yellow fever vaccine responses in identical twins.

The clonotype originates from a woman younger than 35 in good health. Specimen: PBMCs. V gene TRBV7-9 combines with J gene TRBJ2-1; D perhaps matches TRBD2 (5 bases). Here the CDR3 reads CASSLLRGPETYNEQFF. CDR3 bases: TGTGCCAGCAGCTTATTGCGCGGGCCAGAAACCTACAATGAGCAGTTCTTC.